The 11 T cell receptor beta chains given below trace back to one sample, sequenced in a study of T cell responses to AZD1222 COVID-19 vaccine. Assay: immunoSEQ multiplex PCR; the TCRdb copy retains only in-frame clones and omits some. The profile shows 130,000 to 150,000 clones, 80% to 85% of them singletons. The source material was peripheral blood, sampled on day 0 of MenACWY control vaccination. These receptor sequences come from an adult in good health.

The chain employs TRBV6-5 and TRBJ1-6; 7 bases align to TRBD1. The CDR3 covers 14 residues. Looked up from germline, CDR1 is MNHEY and CDR2 is SVGAGI. V trimming: 8 bases; J trimming: 7 bases; junction bases outside the gene matches: 8. The CDR3 region has the DNA TGTGCCAGCCTCACGACAGGGTGGAATTCACCCCTCCACTTT. It yields the protein CASLTTGWNSPLHF.

This sequence joins TRBV10-2 and TRBJ1-2; 8 nucleotides agree with TRBD1. The CDR3 has 13 residues. With 1 base clipped from V and 7 bases from J, the junction kept 2 bases outside the gene matches. Germline V gene sequence: CDR1 WSHSY, CDR2 SAAADI. The CDR3 DNA is TGCGCCAGCAGTGAGTTCACAGGGGGTGGCTACACCTTC. It yields the protein CASSEFTGGGYTF.

The chain carries TRBV4-1 and TRBJ2-1; D is unresolved. This CDR3 spans 15 amino acids. Germline loops: CDR1 MGHRA, CDR2 YSYEKL. V was trimmed by 0 bases and J by 2 bases, leaving 8 bases between them. The CDR3 protein is CASSQEQVAYNEQFF. As DNA, the CDR3 is TGCGCCAGCAGCCAAGAGCAGGTGGCCTACAATGAGCAGTTCTTC.

This rearrangement joins TRBV5-1 to TRBJ1-6; the D is unclear. The CDR3 loop spans 16 amino acids. Per the germline V gene, CDR1 is SGHRS and CDR2 is YFSETQ. Trimming left V 0 bases short and J 0 bases short, with 7 bases between. The CDR3 sequence: CASSLGSNSYNSPLHF. The CDR3 nucleotides are TGCGCCAGCAGCTTGGGGTCGAACTCCTATAATTCACCCCTCCACTTT.

This clone was observed a few times. This sequence joins TRBV2 and TRBJ1-6, with D possibly TRBD1 on 6 matching bases. Trimming cost V 7 bases and J 7 bases, with 11 bases left between them. CDR3 length equals 13 residues. Germline loops: CDR1 SNHLY, CDR2 FYNNEI. The CDR3 sequence: CASMRGINSPLHF. CDR3 sequence (DNA): TGTGCCAGCATGAGGGGGATCAATTCACCCCTCCACTTT.

The V call is TRBV11-2, the J call TRBJ2-5; the match to TRBD1 covers 9 bases. The germline CDR1 and CDR2 sequences are SGHAT and FQNNGV. Unmatched junction bases numbered 8, after V lost 7 bases and J lost 5 bases. The CDR3 is 14 residues long. CDR3 DNA: TGTGCCAGCACCGCTACAGGGGGCGCGGAGACCCAGTACTTC. Its protein product is CASTATGGAETQYF.

The rearrangement uses TRBV6-4 and TRBJ2-7; 16 nucleotides align to TRBD2. The junction had 3 bases not matched to a gene; V was cut back by 1 base and J by 0 bases. This CDR3 region has 18 residues. CDR1 MRHNA and CDR2 SNTAGT come from the germline V gene. CDR3 region: CASSDWGLAGGISYEQYV. The CDR3 bases are TGTGCCAGCAGTGACTGGGGACTAGCGGGGGGGATCTCCTACGAGCAGTACGTC.

This clone has only one observation. This chain links TRBV2 with TRBJ2-2; 7 bases map to TRBD2. Germline V CDR1 and CDR2: SNHLY, FYNNEI. The V segment lost 4 bases and the J segment 6 bases; nucleotides outside the gene matches: 11. The length of the CDR3 is 16 residues. The CDR3 loop is CASSVLAGRGAGELFF. CDR3 nucleotide sequence: TGTGCCAGCAGTGTATTGGCAGGGAGGGGAGCCGGGGAGCTGTTTTTT.

This sequence joins TRBV5-1 and TRBJ2-3; D perhaps matches TRBD2 (6 bases). This CDR3 has 14 residues. The V gene lost 9 bases and the J gene lost 0 bases, with 14 bases spanning the gap. The germline V gene has CDR1 SGHRS and CDR2 YFSETQ. The CDR3 DNA sequence: TGCGCCACCCAAGCCGGGGGAAGCACAGATACGCAGTATTTT. Translated, it gives CATQAGGSTDTQYF.

The table lists this clone with a count of one. The rearrangement links TRBV9 to TRBJ1-6; TRBD1 agrees at 7 bases. The junction had 5 bases not matched to a gene; V was cut back by 4 bases and J by 10 bases. The germline gives CDR1 SGDLS, CDR2 YYNGEE. The CDR3 extends over 13 amino acids. CDR3 region: CASSLGTASPLHF. The CDR3 region has the DNA TGTGCCAGCAGCCTCGGGACAGCCTCACCCCTCCACTTT.

The chain combines TRBV9 with TRBJ1-5; D not certain. CDR3 length equals 13 residues. Germline V lookup: CDR1 SGDLS, CDR2 YYNGEE. Trimming pared 5 bases from V and 5 bases from J, leaving 11 bases between. CDR3 region: CASSPTAYQPQHF. Written as DNA, the CDR3 is TGTGCCAGCAGTCCGACGGCTTATCAGCCCCAGCATTTT.